The 15 T cell receptor beta chains presented below share a single source sample, sequenced in a study of blood T cell repertoires in COVID-19. Method: immunoSEQ multiplex PCR; TCRdb's copy keeps in-frame clones and lacks some. The sample comprises 63,000 or so clones, about 88% of which are singletons, and 12% rests with the top ten. Input material: peripheral blood. All receptors come from a human donor in a cohort sampled during active COVID-19.

CDR3 in DNA: TGTGCCAGCAATCTAAGGGGCACCGGGGAGCTGTTTTTT. This encodes CASNLRGTGELFF. This rearrangement joins TRBV2 to TRBJ2-2, with D possibly matching TRBD1 (5 bases). This CDR3 contains 13 residues. V dropped 7 bases and J dropped 4 bases, with 10 bases sitting between them. The germline V gene has CDR1 SNHLY and CDR2 FYNNEI.

A few counts support this clone. V and J are TRBV5-1 and TRBJ2-7; 10 bases line up with TRBD2. This CDR3 spans 15 amino acids. Looked up from germline, CDR1 is SGHRS and CDR2 is YFSETQ. The V segment lost 5 bases and the J segment 5 bases; nucleotides outside the gene matches: 10. The CDR3: CASRFSGRYPHEQYF. The CDR3 nucleotides read TGCGCCAGCAGATTTAGCGGGAGGTACCCCCACGAGCAGTACTTC. The full variable domain, with the rest looked up from reference TRBV5-1 and TRBJ2-7, is KAGVTQTPRYLIKTRGQQVTLSCSPISGHRSVSWYQQTPGQGLQFLFEYFSETQRNKGNFPGRFSGRQFSNSRSEMNVSTLELGDSALYLCASRFSGRYPHEQYFGPGTRLTVT.

The V call is TRBV7-6, the J call TRBJ1-6; no clear D gene. V lost 1 base and J 5 bases, leaving 6 bases between the germline ends. In germline, CDR1 is SGHVS, CDR2 FNYEAQ. The CDR3 spans 14 residues. The CDR3 coding sequence is TGTGCCAGCAGCTTAGACATGGATAATTCACCCCTCCACTTT. It translates to CASSLDMDNSPLHF.

The chain joins TRBV19 to TRBJ1-1; perhaps TRBD1 as D (6 bases). Trimming pared 2 bases from V and 5 bases from J, leaving 9 bases between. Germline lookup yields CDR1 LNHDA and CDR2 SQIVND (reference sequence). The CDR3 runs to 13 residues. CDR3: CASSIYRATEAFF. CDR3 DNA: TGTGCCAGTAGTATATACAGGGCTACTGAAGCTTTCTTT.

This sequence joins TRBV7-9 and TRBJ1-6, with D unclear. Per the germline V gene, CDR1 is SEHNR and CDR2 is FQNEAQ (reference sequence). V lost 5 bases, J lost 7 bases, and 18 bases lay in between. The CDR3 loop spans 16 amino acids. The CDR3 region is CASSPLTGSRNSPLHF. Written as DNA, the CDR3 is TGTGCCAGCAGCCCCCTGACGGGGAGTAGAAATTCACCCCTCCACTTT.

V and J are TRBV29-1 and TRBJ1-4; D unresolved. The CDR3 extends over 12 amino acids. Between the trimmed V and J ends, which lost 0 bases and 6 bases, there was a span of 5 bases. Germline V gives CDR1 SQVTM, CDR2 ANQGSEA. CDR3 bases: TGCAGCGTTGAAGATCGGGATGAAAAACTGTTTTTT. Residues: CSVEDRDEKLFF.

This rearrangement joins TRBV5-6 to TRBJ2-3, with 7 bases that match TRBD2. This CDR3 has 16 amino acids. Germline lookup yields CDR1 SGHDT and CDR2 YYEEEE. The V segment lost 3 bases and the J segment 0 bases; nucleotides outside the gene matches: 7. CDR3 region: CASSWGGSTSTDTQYF. Here the CDR3 DNA reads TGTGCCAGCAGCTGGGGGGGATCCACTAGCACAGATACGCAGTATTTT.

The CDR3 region is CASRRGGSTTYEQYF. The CDR3 DNA sequence: TGTGCCAGCAGGCGGGGGGGCTCGACGACCTACGAGCAGTACTTC. This sequence joins TRBV28 and TRBJ2-7; TRBD2 agrees at 9 bases. Germline CDR1 MDHEN, CDR2 SYDVKM. The ends lost 6 bases at V and 2 bases at J; junction bases unmatched: 8. The CDR3 extends over 15 amino acids.

V usage is TRBV7-3 and J usage is TRBJ2-1; 10 bases agree with TRBD2. The junction had 8 bases not matched to a gene; V was cut back by 5 bases and J by 7 bases. The length of the CDR3 is 15 residues. Germline V lookup: CDR1 SGHTA, CDR2 FQGTGA. The DNA of the CDR3 is TGTGCCAGCAGCCCGTCTAGCGGGGGAGGGAATGAGCAGTTCTTC. Amino acids: CASSPSSGGGNEQFF.

This chain links TRBV3-1 (or the pseudogene TRBV3-2) with TRBJ2-3; TRBD2 aligns across 14 bases. J lost 2 bases, V lost 3 bases, and 7 bases had no gene match. CDR1 and CDR2 from the germline V gene are LGHDT and YNNKEL (reference sequence). The CDR3 contains 18 residues. CDR3 bases: TGTGCCAGCAGCCAGGTGGGACTAGCGGGGGCCTCCACAGATACGCAGTATTTT. Translation gives CASSQVGLAGASTDTQYF.

This sequence joins TRBV14 and TRBJ1-2, with TRBD1 identical over 11 bases. The CDR3 has 16 amino acids. V was clipped by 3 bases and J by 6 bases; unmatched bases: 9. CDR1 SGHDN and CDR2 FVKESK come from the germline V gene. The CDR3 bases are TGTGCCAGCAGCCAGTTGACCGGGACAGGGGGAGATGGCTACACCTTC. Translating it yields CASSQLTGTGGDGYTF.

The chain is built from TRBV15 and TRBJ2-3, with TRBD2 matching over 11 bases. The trim removed 5 bases at V and 5 bases at J, leaving 12 bases unmatched. Germline CDR1 is LNHNV and CDR2 is YYDKDF (reference sequence). The CDR3 is made up of 17 amino acids. Written as DNA, the CDR3 is TGTGCCACCAGCGGGCCGGTAGCGGGGGGGCATAAAGATACGCAGTATTTT. Its translation: CATSGPVAGGHKDTQYF. Looking up the rest from reference TRBV15 and TRBJ2-3 gives the full variable domain: DAMVIQNPRYQVTQFGKPVTLSCSQTLNHNVMYWYQQKSSQAPKLLFHYYDKDFNNEADTPDNFQSRRPNTSFCFLDIRSPGLGDTAMYLCATSGPVAGGHKDTQYFGPGTRLTVL.

This sequence joins TRBV4-3 and TRBJ1-6, with TRBD1 as a possible D gene (6 bases). This CDR3 has 16 residues. V was trimmed by 0 bases and J by 4 bases, leaving 10 bases between them. The germline V gene encodes CDR1 LGHNA and CDR2 YSLEER. The CDR3 here is CASSQDWTAYNSPLHF. CDR3 in DNA: TGCGCCAGCAGCCAAGATTGGACAGCATATAATTCACCCCTCCACTTT.

V gene TRBV5-5 combines with J gene TRBJ2-7; 9 bases agree with TRBD2. J gave up 2 bases and V 3 bases, and 9 bases lay outside the gene matches. The germline gives CDR1 SGHKS, CDR2 YYEKEE (reference sequence). This CDR3 region has 16 residues. The CDR3 nucleotides are TGTGCCAGCAGCTCGGAGCGGGGGGTCCTAACCTACGAGCAGTACTTC. This gives the protein CASSSERGVLTYEQYF.

This clone was observed once. CDR3 nucleotide sequence: TGTGCCAGTAATCCGCGGGGCGGGAACACTGAAGCTTTCTTT. Amino acid sequence: CASNPRGGNTEAFF. The rearrangement uses TRBV19 and TRBJ1-1; a possible D gene is TRBD1 (5 bases). The CDR3 is made up of 14 amino acids. Per germline, CDR1 LNHDA and CDR2 SQIVND (reference sequence). V dropped 7 bases and J dropped 1 base, with 13 bases sitting between them.